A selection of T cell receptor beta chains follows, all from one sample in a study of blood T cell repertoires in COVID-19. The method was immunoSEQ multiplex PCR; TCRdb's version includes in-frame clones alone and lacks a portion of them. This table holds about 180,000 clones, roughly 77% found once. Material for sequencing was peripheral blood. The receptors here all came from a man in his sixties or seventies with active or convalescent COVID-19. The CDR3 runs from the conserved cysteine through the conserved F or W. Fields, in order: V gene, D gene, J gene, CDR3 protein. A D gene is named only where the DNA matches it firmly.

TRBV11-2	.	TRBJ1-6	CASRETTISPLHF
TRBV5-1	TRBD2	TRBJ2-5	CASSRGGEGETQYF
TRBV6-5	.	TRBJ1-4	CATSPGGVSNEKLFF
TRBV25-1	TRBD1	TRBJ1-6	CASNHRGSPLHF
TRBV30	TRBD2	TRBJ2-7	CAWSVSAGAEQYF
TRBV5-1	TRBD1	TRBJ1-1	CASSQGDSLTEAFF
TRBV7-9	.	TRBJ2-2	CASSLGWGDRELFF
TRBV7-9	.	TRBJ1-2	CASSEGTSGYGYTF
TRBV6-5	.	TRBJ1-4	CASRPVGTHNEKLFF
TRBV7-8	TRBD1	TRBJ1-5	CASSPVYDRGNQPQHF
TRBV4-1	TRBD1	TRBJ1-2	CASSQDHGTGEYYGYTF
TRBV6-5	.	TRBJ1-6	CASSSGTDNNNSPLHF
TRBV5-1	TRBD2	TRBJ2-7	CASSSMLSGASYEQYF
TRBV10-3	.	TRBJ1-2	CAISPRGGGYTF
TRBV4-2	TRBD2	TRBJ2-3	CASSQRGLAASTDTQYF
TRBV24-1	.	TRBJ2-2	CATSSTGTMGTGELFF
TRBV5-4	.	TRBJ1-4	CASTSGGDTGEKLFF
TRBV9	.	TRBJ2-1	CASSPELIASYNEQFF
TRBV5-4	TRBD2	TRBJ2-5	CASSLPSGLIETQYF
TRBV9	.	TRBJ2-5	CASSVGQPQETQYF
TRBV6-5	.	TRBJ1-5	CASRQDFNQPQHF
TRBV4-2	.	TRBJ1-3	CASSLTRAPGNTIYF
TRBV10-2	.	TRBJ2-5	CASGRGEGETQYF
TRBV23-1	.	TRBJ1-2	CASSQSSENCYGYTF
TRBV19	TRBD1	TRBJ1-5	CASGYQGARVYQPQHF
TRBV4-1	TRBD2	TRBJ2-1	CASSPSGNSYNEQFF
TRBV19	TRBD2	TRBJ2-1	CASSIWGGINEQFF
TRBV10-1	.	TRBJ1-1	CASSESQGNEAFF
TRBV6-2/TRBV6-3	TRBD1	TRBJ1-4	CASSERYQTGTAEKLFF
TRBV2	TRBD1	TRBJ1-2	CASSVGQRYYGYTF
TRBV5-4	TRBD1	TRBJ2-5	CASSLAGRGQETQYF
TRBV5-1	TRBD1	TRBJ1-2	CASSFVSGDSNYGYTF
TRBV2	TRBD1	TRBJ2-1	CASNERTGVGNEQFF
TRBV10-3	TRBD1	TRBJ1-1	CAISARTGTTEAFF
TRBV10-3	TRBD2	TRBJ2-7	CAISESLASSTYEQYF
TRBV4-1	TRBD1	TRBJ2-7	CASSRTPRDRVNEQYF
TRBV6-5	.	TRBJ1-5	CASNTWGGSNQPQHF
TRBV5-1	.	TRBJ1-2	CASSPTVPTAYGYTF
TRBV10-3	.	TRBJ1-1	CAITAGPSDEAFF